These T cell receptor beta chains were read from a single sample in a study of T cell repertoires in MIS-A myocarditis. Sequencing used immunoSEQ multiplex PCR; TCRdb keeps in-frame clones, though not all of them. This sample has about 10,000 clones, with 65% to 90% found just once. The material sequenced was right ventricle heart tissue obtained at autopsy. The receptors here all came from a man in his late teens or twenties with fulminant myocarditis from multisystem inflammatory syndrome in adults (MIS-A) after COVID-19. CDR3s include the opening cysteine and the closing phenylalanine or tryptophan. A D gene is named only where the DNA matches it firmly. Rows give clone size only sometimes, using once, few, many, or a class for an expanded clone.

j_call clone_size d_call v_call cdr3_nt cdr3_aa
TRBJ1-5 NA NA TRBV27 TGTGCCAGCAGTCCAGTCAACAGGGTCAATCAGCCCCAGCATTTT CASSPVNRVNQPQHF
TRBJ2-2 NA TRBD2 TRBV9 TGTGCCAGCAGCGAGTCCATACTAGCGGGGAACACCGGGGAGCTGTTTTTT CASSESILAGNTGELFF
TRBJ2-7 NA TRBD1 TRBV15 TGTGCCACCAGCGCGAGACAGGGCCCCCACGAGCAGTACTTC CATSARQGPHEQYF
TRBJ1-1 NA NA TRBV2 TGTGCCAGCAGTATCGCACGGGGCACTGAAGCTTTCTTT CASSIARGTEAFF
TRBJ2-2 few TRBD2 TRBV19 TGTGCCAGTAGTATAGGCGGGGGGGCCGGGACCGGGGAGCTGTTTTTT CASSIGGGAGTGELFF
TRBJ1-1 few NA TRBV7-9 TGTGCCAGCAGCTTAGAAGGGATCCAAGCTTTCTTT CASSLEGIQAFF
TRBJ1-2 few NA TRBV5-4 TGTGCCAGCAGCATGACAGCTAGGGGCTATGGCTACACCTTC CASSMTARGYGYTF
TRBJ2-7 NA NA TRBV15 TGTGCCACCAGCAGAGATCAAACATTAACCTACGAGCAGTACTTC CATSRDQTLTYEQYF
TRBJ1-5 NA TRBD1 TRBV5-1 TGCGCCAGCAGCTACTTACCGGGACAGGGTACCAATCAGCCCCAGCATTTT CASSYLPGQGTNQPQHF
TRBJ2-1 once NA TRBV19 TGTGCCAGTAGTATATCCCGGGACATTTACAATGAGCAGTTCTTC CASSISRDIYNEQFF
TRBJ1-2 NA TRBD1 TRBV6-2/TRBV6-3 TGTGCCAGCAGTTATGGGCAGGGGGCCTATGGCTACACCTTC CASSYGQGAYGYTF
TRBJ2-1 NA NA TRBV15 TGTGCCACCAGCAGAGAGGGGGTCGATGAGCAGTTCTTC CATSREGVDEQFF
TRBJ2-3 NA NA TRBV28 TGTGCCAGCAGTTTACCTAGCACAGATACGCAGTATTTT CASSLPSTDTQYF
TRBJ2-7 NA TRBD1 TRBV5-8 TGTGCCAGCAGCTTGGGACAGGGTGTATTCCACGAGCAGTACTTC CASSLGQGVFHEQYF
TRBJ1-1 NA NA TRBV9 TGTGCCAGCAGCGTAAGACACTCGAACACTGAAGCTTTCTTT CASSVRHSNTEAFF
TRBJ1-1 NA NA TRBV19 TGTGCCAGTAGTCTACAGGGTCTGAACACTGAAGCTTTCTTT CASSLQGLNTEAFF
TRBJ1-5 NA TRBD1 TRBV27 TGTGCCAGCAGTTTAATCTACAGGGGCCGGGGCAATCAGCCCCAGCATTTT CASSLIYRGRGNQPQHF
TRBJ1-4 NA NA TRBV7-8 TGTGCCAGCAGCTTGAGGGAAAGTAATGAAAAACTGTTTTTT CASSLRESNEKLFF
TRBJ2-3 NA NA TRBV19 TGTGCCAGTAGTATGGGTCTAGCTACAGATACGCAGTATTTT CASSMGLATDTQYF
TRBJ1-1 NA NA TRBV4-3 TGCGCCAGCAGCCAAGAAGAGAACACTGAAGCTTTCTTT CASSQEENTEAFF
TRBJ1-1 NA NA TRBV7-9 TGTGCCAGCAGCCTAGGGGGACCGAACACTGAAGCTTTCTTT CASSLGGPNTEAFF
TRBJ2-7 NA TRBD1 TRBV4-2 TGTGCCAGCAGCCGACGGGGACAGCTCTACGAGCAGTACTTC CASSRRGQLYEQYF
TRBJ1-1 NA NA TRBV7-9 TGTGCCAGCAGCCCCTCCGTAGGGATGGACACTGAAGCTTTCTTT CASSPSVGMDTEAFF
TRBJ2-7 NA NA TRBV19 TGTGCCAGTAGTACGGACGACAGGACCAACGAGCAGTACTTC CASSTDDRTNEQYF
TRBJ1-1 NA NA TRBV5-1 TGCGCCAGCAGCTTCAGACAAGTAGCTGAAGCTTTCTTT CASSFRQVAEAFF
TRBJ1-2 NA TRBD1 TRBV6-6 TGTGCCAGCAGTCGAACCCGAACAGGGGGGGGACGGAGTGGCTACACCTTC CASSRTRTGGGRSGYTF
TRBJ2-3 NA NA TRBV28 TGTGCCAGCAGTTTAACTGGGGGGTCGGACACGCAGTATTTT CASSLTGGSDTQYF
TRBJ1-2 few NA TRBV6-5 TGTGCCAGCAGTACCGGCTACTATGGCTACACCTTC CASSTGYYGYTF
TRBJ2-3 NA NA TRBV29-1 TGCAGCGTTGTGTTTTTACGGCCTAGCACAGATACGCAGTATTTT CSVVFLRPSTDTQYF
TRBJ1-2 NA NA TRBV19 TGTGCCAGTACCCCGGTGACGGGGGGGGGAAACTATGGCTACACCTTC CASTPVTGGGNYGYTF
TRBJ1-2 NA NA TRBV7-3 TGTGCCAGCAGCTCCTGGGAGGCCGTTAACTATGGCTACACCTTC CASSSWEAVNYGYTF
TRBJ1-2 NA NA TRBV5-1 TGCGCCAGCAGCTTGGCGGCTAACTATGGCTACACCTTC CASSLAANYGYTF
TRBJ2-7 NA TRBD1 TRBV5-1 TGCGCCAGCAGCTGGGGACAGTATCCCTACGAGCAGTACTTC CASSWGQYPYEQYF
TRBJ2-3 NA NA TRBV6-5 TGTGCCAGCAGTTCGCTCGCGGGCAGAGATACGCAGTATTTT CASSSLAGRDTQYF
TRBJ2-5 NA NA TRBV7-2 TGTGCCAGCAGCTTAGCGGGGACCGGCGAGACCCAGTACTTC CASSLAGTGETQYF
TRBJ2-5 NA NA TRBV11-3 TGTGCCAGCAGCGAAGGCCAAGAGACCCAGTACTTC CASSEGQETQYF
TRBJ2-2 medium-sized NA TRBV7-8 TGTGCCAGCAGCTTAGTTGCCCCGAACACCGGGGAGCTGTTTTTT CASSLVAPNTGELFF
TRBJ1-2 NA NA TRBV4-1 TGCGCCAGCAGCCAGGGGACGGTGGATGGCTACACCTTC CASSQGTVDGYTF
TRBJ1-4 NA NA TRBV25-1 TGTGCCAGCAGTGCTACAGGGACCAATGAAAAACTGTTTTTT CASSATGTNEKLFF